This T cell receptor beta chain was captured by sequencing in a study of neurological immune-mediated disorders. For this clonotype: Its antigen is unknown.

This CDR3 comprises 13 residues. V lost 2 bases to trimming and J lost 5 bases, with 7 bases between them. Overall study findings and caveats: Repertoires from 18 of 34 multiple sclerosis patients grouped phylogenetically into a related-CDR3 cluster, suggesting a possible signature. The multiple sclerosis repertoire cluster had no clinical or MRI correlate. The study found no CDR3 amino acid sequences shared by expanded clones across subjects, suggesting private repertoires in all groups.

Over 160 million TCR-beta sequences from 15-18 subjects came from every sequencing run. TCRdb reanalysed the 5' RACE reads using MiXCR and keeps one entry per CDR3 protein. The table lists 130,000 or so distinct CDR3 sequences, about 3.4% of them singletons. This TCR was sampled from a woman in her twenties or thirties with multiple sclerosis. V is TRBV23-1 and J is TRBJ1-5; no clear D gene. TRBV23-1 is flagged as an ORF with uncertain function. The sample was PBMCs. CDR3 sequence: CASSQRNYQPQHF. CDR3 nucleotides: TGCGCCAGCAGTCAACGGAACTATCAGCCCCAGCATTTT.